The clone carrying this T cell receptor (beta chain) was seen a handful of times. The antigen is unknown. The data belong to a study of response to subunit inactivated influenza vaccine. TCRdb re-analysed the RT-PCR reads in MiXCR, keeping a single row per CDR3 protein. The table includes about 650,000 distinct CDR3 sequences, around 13% detected once. This CDR3 is 16 amino acids long. Germline CDR1 is MGHDK and CDR2 is SYGVNS. The V end was cut by 3 bases, the J end by 2 bases, with 11 bases between. Whole-study results and caveats: The authors put forward the suggestion that each seasonal influenza vaccination may bring in only a limited number of new T cells.

Specimen: PBMCs from blood, collected less than 15 days before vaccination. The rearrangement links TRBV25-1 to TRBJ2-6, with D possibly matching TRBD1 (6 bases). The receptor's source is a man over 45 who received an inactivated influenza vaccine. This CDR3 reads CASSETGGAGANVLTF. CDR3 in DNA: TGTGCCAGCAGTGAGACAGGAGGAGCTGGGGCCAACGTCCTGACTTTC.